This T cell receptor beta chain is from a study of blood T cell repertoires in COVID-19. Study processing details: Amplification with reference gene primers provided the estimates of nucleated cell counts. Profiled with immunoSEQ multiplex PCR; TCRdb holds only in-frame clones, not every one. That table gives V, J and clone size, and the DNA gave D and trimming. The profile covers 100,000 to 150,000 clones, with around 82% appearing a single time and about 15% taken by the ten largest. The Seattle patients, enrolled during active infection, were followed longitudinally. CDR3 size: 14 residues. V was trimmed by 3 bases and J by 0 bases, leaving 8 bases between them. Per the germline V gene, CDR1 is MDHEN and CDR2 is SYDVKM.

The sequenced material came from peripheral blood. The V call is TRBV28, the J call TRBJ1-1; no clear D gene. The sequence derives from a man in his thirties or forties with COVID-19, enrolled during active disease. The CDR3 loop reads CASSFRPMNTEAFF. Here the CDR3 DNA reads TGTGCCAGCAGTTTCAGGCCCATGAACACTGAAGCTTTCTTT.